This T cell receptor beta chain appears in the sequencing data of a study of shared clonotypes between healthy human individuals. Study conclusions and caveats: Relative to clonotypes present in all four donors, those not shared had lower generation probabilities.

Of note for this clone: The antigen remains undetermined.

Researchers divided each subset's genomic DNA evenly across several immunoSEQ plates. Replicate sorted-subset PCRs were loaded with approximately 190 ng DNA, 30,000 to 35,000 T cell genomes. Repertoires were generated with immunoSEQ multiplex PCR, while TCRdb's copy carries only in-frame clones and drops some. The table includes about 79,000 clones, over 55% detected once. The CDR3 loop spans 18 amino acids. The germline gives CDR1 LNHDA, CDR2 SQIVND (reference sequence). The trim removed 6 bases at V and 8 bases at J, leaving 15 bases unmatched. This chain links TRBV19 with TRBJ2-1; TRBD2 matches 14 bases. The receptor was isolated from a man aged 25-45 years in good health. Sequencing input: memory CD8+ T cells sorted from blood. Described subset: CD45RO+ cells pooled with CCR7-negative TemRA cells. DNA of the CDR3: TGTGCCAGTAGCAGTCTGGACGGGACTAGCGGGAGTATTGATGAGCAGTTCTTC. Residues: CASSSLDGTSGSIDEQFF.